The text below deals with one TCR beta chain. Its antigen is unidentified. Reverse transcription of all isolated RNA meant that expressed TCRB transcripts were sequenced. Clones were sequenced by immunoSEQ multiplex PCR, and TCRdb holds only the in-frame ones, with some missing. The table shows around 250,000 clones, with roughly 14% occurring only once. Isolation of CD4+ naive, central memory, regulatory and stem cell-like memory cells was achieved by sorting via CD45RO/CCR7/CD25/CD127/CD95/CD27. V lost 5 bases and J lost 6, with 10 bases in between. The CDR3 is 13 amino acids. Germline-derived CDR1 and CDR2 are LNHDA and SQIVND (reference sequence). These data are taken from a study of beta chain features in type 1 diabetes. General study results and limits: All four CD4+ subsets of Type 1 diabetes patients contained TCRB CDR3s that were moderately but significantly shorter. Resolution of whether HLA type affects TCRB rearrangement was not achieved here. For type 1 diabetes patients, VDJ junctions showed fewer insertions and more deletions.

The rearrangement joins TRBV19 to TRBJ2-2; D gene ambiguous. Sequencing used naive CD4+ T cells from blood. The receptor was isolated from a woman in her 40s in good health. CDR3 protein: CASSQSLPGELFF. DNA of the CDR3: TGTGCCAGTAGTCAGTCCCTTCCCGGGGAGCTGTTTTTT.